These T cell receptor beta chains were read from a single sample in a study of CD4+ T cells in melanoma. The table came from immunoSEQ multiplex PCR; TCRdb's copy has only in-frame clones and leaves some out. The table has about 120,000 clones, about nine tenths seen once; the top ten hold about 3.3%. Material for sequencing was peripheral blood. Receptors were obtained from a human donor with melanoma. CDR3s include the opening cysteine and the closing phenylalanine or tryptophan. D genes are given only for firm matches. Some rows mark clone size as missing; the rest say once, few, many or name a class of expanded clone.

J | size | D | V | CDR3 | DNA
TRBJ1-2 | . | TRBD1 | TRBV28 | CASRGTGNYGYTF | TGTGCCAGCAGGGGGACAGGGAACTATGGCTACACCTTC
TRBJ1-1 | . | TRBD1 | TRBV5-4 | CASTGDRGPPLLMNTEAFF | TGTGCCAGCACGGGGGACAGGGGTCCTCCCCTATTAATGAACACTGAAGCTTTCTTT
TRBJ1-1 | few | . | TRBV10-3 | CAISDREGAFF | TGTGCCATCAGTGACAGGGAAGGAGCTTTCTTT
TRBJ2-5 | . | . | TRBV4-3 | CASSQDLRETQYF | TGCGCCAGCAGCCAAGATCTAAGGGAGACCCAGTACTTC
TRBJ1-3 | . | . | TRBV7-9 | CASSLAEGTGNTIYF | TGTGCCAGCAGCTTAGCGGAGGGCACCGGAAACACCATATATTTT
TRBJ2-1 | . | . | TRBV11-2 | CASSLAGGGNEQFF | TGTGCCAGCAGCTTAGCGGGGGGCGGGAATGAGCAGTTCTTC
TRBJ1-2 | . | . | TRBV28 | CASSLTRDGYGYTF | TGTGCCAGCAGTTTAACCCGGGACGGCTATGGCTACACCTTC
TRBJ1-2 | . | . | TRBV28 | CASSTLNAYGYTF | TGTGCCAGCAGTACTTTAAACGCCTATGGCTACACCTTC
TRBJ2-2 | . | . | TRBV9 | CASSSQIDTGELFF | TGTGCCAGCAGCTCCCAGATTGACACCGGGGAGCTGTTTTTT
TRBJ2-1 | . | TRBD2 | TRBV7-9 | CASSTAGLASNEQFF | TGTGCCAGCAGCACCGCCGGACTAGCTAGTAATGAGCAGTTCTTC
TRBJ2-5 | once | TRBD2 | TRBV7-6 | CASSLVGLAATKETQYF | TGTGCCAGCAGCTTAGTGGGGCTAGCGGCAACTAAAGAGACCCAGTACTTC
TRBJ2-7 | . | . | TRBV19 | CASSDVGAVNPYEQYF | TGTGCCAGTAGTGACGTAGGAGCGGTGAACCCCTACGAGCAGTACTTC
TRBJ2-7 | . | TRBD1 | TRBV7-6 | CASSRQGSYEQYF | TGTGCCAGCAGCCGACAGGGCTCCTACGAGCAGTACTTC
TRBJ1-1 | . | . | TRBV19 | CASTYSRNTEAFF | TGTGCCAGTACTTATTCCCGGAACACTGAAGCTTTCTTT
TRBJ2-1 | . | . | TRBV5-1 | CASSVYRDVSGYEQFF | TGCGCCAGCAGCGTTTACAGGGACGTCTCTGGGTATGAGCAGTTCTTC
TRBJ2-1 | few | TRBD2 | TRBV4-1 | CASSPRDSGGYNEQFF | TGCGCCAGCAGCCCCCGAGATAGCGGGGGCTACAATGAGCAGTTCTTC
TRBJ1-2 | . | TRBD1 | TRBV7-9 | CASSQQRGQPSNGYTF | TGTGCCAGCAGCCAACAGAGGGGACAGCCCTCTAATGGCTACACCTTC
TRBJ2-7 | once | . | TRBV7-8 | CASSLDGLGTYEQYF | TGTGCCAGCAGCTTAGATGGACTGGGTACCTACGAGCAGTACTTC
TRBJ2-2 | . | . | TRBV29-1 | CSVRGDRNTGELFF | TGCAGCGTCCGAGGTGACAGGAACACCGGGGAGCTGTTTTTT
TRBJ2-2 | . | TRBD1 | TRBV4-1 | CASSRDRGGTGELFF | TGCGCCAGCAGCCGGGACAGGGGAGGCACCGGGGAGCTGTTTTTT
TRBJ2-7 | . | TRBD2 | TRBV28 | CASSITSASSYEQYF | TGTGCCAGCAGTATAACTAGCGCAAGCTCCTACGAGCAGTACTTC
TRBJ2-2 | many | TRBD1 | TRBV7-9 | CASGQGNTGELFF | TGTGCCAGCGGACAGGGGAACACCGGGGAGCTGTTTTTT
TRBJ1-2 | . | . | TRBV6-5 | CASRYTGHNYGYTF | TGTGCCAGCAGATACACGGGACATAACTATGGCTACACCTTC
TRBJ1-3 | . | . | TRBV5-1 | CASSLAGSGNTIYF | TGCGCCAGCAGCTTGGCGGGATCTGGAAACACCATATATTTT
TRBJ2-1 | . | TRBD2 | TRBV9 | CASSSGLAANNEQFF | TGTGCCAGCAGCTCAGGACTAGCGGCCAACAATGAGCAGTTCTTC
TRBJ1-2 | once | TRBD1 | TRBV7-9 | CASSLRSPGQGSYGYTF | TGTGCCAGCAGCTTAAGAAGTCCGGGACAGGGGAGCTATGGCTACACCTTC
TRBJ2-7 | once | TRBD2 | TRBV19 | CASSIAGGPYEQYF | TGTGCCAGTAGTATAGCGGGAGGGCCCTACGAGCAGTACTTC
TRBJ2-7 | . | . | TRBV28 | CASSLSRQVYYEQYF | TGTGCCAGCAGTTTAAGTAGACAGGTGTACTACGAGCAGTACTTC
TRBJ2-6 | . | TRBD1 | TRBV7-3 | CASSYPKTGAGANVLTF | TGTGCCAGCAGCTACCCCAAGACAGGGGCTGGGGCCAACGTCCTGACTTTC